This T cell receptor beta chain comes out of a study of blood T cell repertoires in COVID-19 (TCRdb year 2020). At the level of the whole study: Samples covering the acute and convalescent phases of COVID-19 were provided by collaborators in the United States, Italy and Spain. Samples came from the ongoing ImmuneRACE study (first 160 participants) plus 1,254 subjects from 6 global collaborators. The repertoires were released in a freely available public database intended as a resource for research on the immune response to SARS-CoV-2. The sample metadata nearly always contained a de-identified subject ID, COVID-19 status, age in years and sex. Subjects who had been exposed to COVID-19, were actively infected with it, or had recovered from it provided the deeply sampled blood TCRbeta repertoires that made up the dataset. The material from the prospective study consisted of cDNA or gDNA derived from T cells, B-cell-depleted T cells, or PBMCs. Where HLA class I and class II types were available, the types were taken from metadata supplied by the sample provider, not from assay-based typing. Overall results and qualifications from the work: The amount of clinical and demographic metadata varied by source and participant and was provided uncurated.

Participants in the prospective study were enrolled through a virtual design, were aged about 18 to 100 years, and lived in some 24 United States geographic areas. Cohort assignment in the prospective study relied on participant-reported clinical history from a screening survey and a study questionnaire. In the prospective study, mobile phlebotomists collected whole blood, serum and a nasopharyngeal or oropharyngeal swab from each participant. Prospective study participants could optionally give additional blood draws and questionnaires over an approximately 2-month period. Prospective study blood samples were shipped either frozen or at room temperature before DNA extraction. V lost 5 bases and J lost 6 bases, and the count of bases not matched to a germline gene is 6. The CDR3 numbers 16 residues from cysteine through phenylalanine. The retained sequence is limited to the CDR3, 48 bases, with the frame set at the first base. For CDR1 and CDR2, the germline V gene (reference sequence) lists MNHEY and SMNVEV.

In regard to this clone: The specificity of this receptor is unknown. Qualities for individual bases were not recorded, and no much larger clone is one base off.

The immunoSEQ Assay, a bias-controlled multiplex PCR, was used to amplify TCRbeta CDR3 regions from genomic DNA. In the paper's pipeline: Nucleated cell counts per sample were estimated from amplification of reference gene primers within the assay. Sequence reads were collapsed and filtered to measure the absolute abundance of every unique TCRbeta CDR3 rearrangement. For each sample, productive Simpson clonality was calculated as the square root of Simpson's diversity index over productive rearrangements. As stored in TCRdb, this immuneACCESS dataset retains in-frame rearrangements with V and J assigned. A fraction of the clones does not appear; measured against another copy, unresolved V genes explain less than half of the discrepancy, and the remainder lacks a known reason. That table is the source of V, J and clone size, and D and trimming were worked out from the DNA. This sample gives fewer than 250,000 clones in total; about 86% of them show up just once. Approximately 4.2% of the sample belongs to the ten largest clones.

The specimen sequenced was PBMCs or T cells enriched from blood (not recorded which). The receptor comes from a woman between 40 and 50 years old with acute COVID-19. The chain was built from TRBV27 and TRBJ2-1, with 14 central nucleotides matching TRBD2. The nucleotides read TGTGCCAGCAGTACCATGGGACTAGCGGGAGTCAATGAGCAGTTCTTC. This yields the protein CASSTMGLAGVNEQFF.